The 17 T cell receptor beta chains presented below share a single source sample, sequenced in a study of T cell responses to AZD1222 COVID-19 vaccine. Sequencing used immunoSEQ multiplex PCR; TCRdb keeps in-frame clones, though not all of them. This repertoire shows around 80,000 clones, around nine tenths found once; its top ten account for 5.2%. This specimen was peripheral blood, taken on day 0 of AZD1222 vaccination. The receptors originated from an adult in good health.

The chain uses TRBV9 and TRBJ1-2, with unresolved D. Deletions cut 0 bases from V and 2 bases from J, with 14 bases between. Germline lookup yields CDR1 SGDLS and CDR2 YYNGEE. There are 16 residues in the CDR3. CDR3 coding DNA: TGTGCCAGCAGCGTAGGGTTCGGAGCAGGAAACTATGGCTACACCTTC. Its protein product is CASSVGFGAGNYGYTF.

This sequence joins TRBV5-1 and TRBJ1-2; D is unclear. The germline gives CDR1 SGHRS, CDR2 YFSETQ. Trimming pared 4 bases from V and 4 bases from J, leaving 8 bases between. The CDR3 spans 12 residues. The CDR3 loop is CASSLDTYGYTF. As DNA, the CDR3 is TGCGCCAGCAGCCTCGACACCTATGGCTACACCTTC. Variable domain in full (rest from reference TRBV5-1 and TRBJ1-2): KAGVTQTPRYLIKTRGQQVTLSCSPISGHRSVSWYQQTPGQGLQFLFEYFSETQRNKGNFPGRFSGRQFSNSRSEMNVSTLELGDSALYLCASSLDTYGYTFGSGTRLTVV.

The chain combines TRBV9 with TRBJ2-3; D is uncertain. From germline, CDR1 is SGDLS and CDR2 YYNGEE. V lost 0 bases, J lost 0 bases, and 8 bases lay in between. There are 15 residues in the CDR3. The CDR3 DNA follows: TGTGCCAGCAGCGTAGGTGTAGTAAGCACAGATACGCAGTATTTT. It codes for CASSVGVVSTDTQYF. Variable domain in full (rest from reference TRBV9 and TRBJ2-3): DSGVTQTPKHLITATGQRVTLRCSPRSGDLSVYWYQQSLDQGLQFLIQYYNGEERAKGNILERFSAQQFPDLHSELNLSSLELGDSALYFCASSVGVVSTDTQYFGPGTRLTVL.

A single count supports this clone. J is TRBJ2-3 and V is TRBV5-5, with 14 bases matching TRBD2. V lost 6 bases and J lost 0; bases outside the gene matches: 12. The CDR3 runs to 19 residues. The germline V gene has CDR1 SGHKS and CDR2 YYEKEE (reference sequence). The CDR3: CASTRQGLAGDTSTDTQYF. The DNA of the CDR3 is TGTGCCAGCACCCGGCAGGGACTAGCGGGAGATACTAGCACAGATACGCAGTATTTT.

The chain has TRBV6-2 or TRBV6-3 and TRBJ2-3; tentative D call: TRBD2 (6 bases). CDR3 length: 14 amino acids. The V gene's germline CDR1 is MNHEY and CDR2 SVGEGT. Trimming cost V 2 bases and J 0 bases, with 6 bases left between them. The CDR3 DNA follows: TGTGCCAGCAGTTACGGGGGGAGCACAGATACGCAGTATTTT. Residues: CASSYGGSTDTQYF.

The V gene is TRBV12-5, the J gene TRBJ1-3; the D gene is possibly TRBD1 (5 bases). V dropped 1 base and J dropped 0 bases, with 10 bases sitting between them. The CDR3 extends over 16 amino acids. CDR1 is LGHNT, CDR2 FRNRAP, per germline. CDR3 loop: CASGLASGNSGNTIYF. The CDR3 coding sequence is TGTGCTAGTGGTTTGGCCTCAGGGAACTCTGGAAACACCATATATTTT.

This chain links TRBV5-8 with TRBJ1-3, with D hard to call. The V gene lost 2 bases and the J gene lost 0 bases, with 9 bases spanning the gap. Germline CDR1 and CDR2: SGHTS and YDEGEE. The CDR3 contains 15 residues. CDR3 DNA: TGTGCCAGCAGCTTCATGGGATTCTCTGGAAACACCATATATTTT. Amino acid sequence: CASSFMGFSGNTIYF.

The V call is TRBV11-2, the J call TRBJ1-3; 8 positions agree with TRBD1. Germline lookup yields CDR1 SGHAT and CDR2 FQNNGV. Unmatched junction bases numbered 13, after V lost 5 bases and J lost 4 bases. This CDR3 has 17 amino acids. The CDR3 coding sequence is TGTGCCAGCAGCGGATCCGGGACAGGCCTGGGGGGAAACACCATATATTTT. Translation gives CASSGSGTGLGGNTIYF.

The CDR3 loop reads CASSLIWGRGYTF. The DNA of the CDR3 is TGTGCCAGCAGTTTAATTTGGGGCAGGGGCTACACCTTC. V is TRBV28 and J is TRBJ1-2; weak D call: TRBD1 (5 bases). This CDR3 spans 13 amino acids. The germline V and J ends were trimmed by 2 bases and 8 bases, with 12 bases remaining between them. Germline V gives CDR1 MDHEN, CDR2 SYDVKM.

The V call is TRBV28, the J call TRBJ1-2, with TRBD1 identical over 7 bases. Trimming cost V 2 bases and J 4 bases; bases outside gene matches: 7. CDR3 size: 15 residues. CDR1 and CDR2 (germline): MDHEN, SYDVKM. The CDR3 nucleotides read TGTGCCAGCAGTTTAAATGGGGAGGGGGCCTATGGCTACACCTTC. Translating it yields CASSLNGEGAYGYTF.

The V call is TRBV28, the J call TRBJ1-1; weak D call: TRBD1 (5 bases). This CDR3 region has 16 residues. Deletions cut 3 bases from V and 4 bases from J, with 18 bases between. Germline V gives CDR1 MDHEN, CDR2 SYDVKM. CDR3 DNA sequence: TGTGCCAGCAGTTTCCCCTTGGGGGGGTTGAGCACTGAAGCTTTCTTT. Translation gives CASSFPLGGLSTEAFF. Full variable domain (rest looked up from reference TRBV28 and TRBJ1-1): DVKVTQSSRYLVKRTGEKVFLECVQDMDHENMFWYRQDPGLGLRLIYFSYDVKMKEKGDIPEGYSVSREKKERFSLILESASTNQTSMYLCASSFPLGGLSTEAFFGQGTRLTVV.

The rearrangement links TRBV10-3 to TRBJ2-7; no definite D call. Trimming pared 0 bases from V and 3 bases from J, leaving 12 bases between. Germline CDR1 is ENHRY and CDR2 is SYGVKD. The CDR3 runs to 15 residues. The CDR3 DNA sequence: TGTGCCATCAGTGAGTCGATAGTTCCCAGCTACGAGCAGTACTTC. This codes for CAISESIVPSYEQYF.

This clone was counted a single time. V usage is TRBV6-5 and J usage is TRBJ2-7; maybe TRBD2 (6 bases). This CDR3 is 15 amino acids long. Germline V gene data show CDR1 as MNHEY and CDR2 as SVGAGI. Trimming left V 0 bases short and J 7 bases short, with 16 bases between. The CDR3 sequence is CASSYSKAGYREQYF. DNA for the CDR3: TGTGCCAGCAGTTACTCGAAGGCGGGGTATAGGGAGCAGTACTTC.

The V and J genes are TRBV30 and TRBJ1-5; D gene uncertain. The CDR3 is 15 amino acids. The germline gives CDR1 GTSNPN, CDR2 SVGIG (reference sequence). V dropped 2 bases and J dropped 7 bases, with 18 bases sitting between them. CDR3 DNA: TGTGCCTGGAGTCAGCGGAACGGCATCAGGCAGCCCCAGCATTTT. It encodes CAWSQRNGIRQPQHF. The entire variable domain, with the rest obtained from reference TRBV30 and TRBJ1-5, is as follows: SQTIHQWPATLVQPVGSPLSLECTVEGTSNPNLYWYRQAAGRGLQLLFYSVGIGQISSEVPQNLSASRPQDRQFILSSKKLLLSDSGFYLCAWSQRNGIRQPQHFGDGTRLSIL.

This clone has more than one count but fewer than ten. This rearrangement joins TRBV7-9 to TRBJ1-2; 7 bases agree with TRBD1. The CDR3 is 13 amino acids. CDR1 and CDR2 from the germline V gene are SEHNR and FQNEAQ (reference sequence). V was pared by 1 base and J by 6 bases, with 2 bases of the junction left unmatched. The CDR3 sequence: CASSLGTGDGYTF. CDR3 DNA sequence: TGTGCCAGCAGCTTAGGCACAGGGGATGGCTACACCTTC. Supplemented by reference TRBV7-9 and TRBJ1-2, the full variable domain reads DTGVSQNPRHKITKRGQNVTFRCDPISEHNRLYWYRQTLGQGPEFLTYFQNEAQLEKSRLLSDRFSAERPKGSFSTLEIQRTEQGDSAMYLCASSLGTGDGYTFGSGTRLTVV.

CDR3 residues: CASRYRGDGSLSGNTIYF. The CDR3 DNA sequence: TGTGCCAGTAGATATAGGGGGGACGGATCCCTCTCTGGAAACACCATATATTTT. V is TRBV19 and J is TRBJ1-3, with D possibly being TRBD1 (6 bases). With 6 bases removed from V and 0 bases from J, the gap between germline ends came to 21 bases. Germline CDR1 and CDR2: LNHDA and SQIVND (reference sequence). CDR3 length: 18 amino acids.

This clone was counted a single time. The chain carries TRBV2 and TRBJ1-2; the match to TRBD1 covers 10 bases. The V and J ends lost 6 bases and 4 bases, in that order; junction bases with no gene match: 5. Germline V gives CDR1 SNHLY, CDR2 FYNNEI. The CDR3 is 14 residues long. In nucleotides, the CDR3 is TGTGCCAGCAGCCGACAGGGGGCCGGCTATGGCTACACCTTC. This gives the protein CASSRQGAGYGYTF.